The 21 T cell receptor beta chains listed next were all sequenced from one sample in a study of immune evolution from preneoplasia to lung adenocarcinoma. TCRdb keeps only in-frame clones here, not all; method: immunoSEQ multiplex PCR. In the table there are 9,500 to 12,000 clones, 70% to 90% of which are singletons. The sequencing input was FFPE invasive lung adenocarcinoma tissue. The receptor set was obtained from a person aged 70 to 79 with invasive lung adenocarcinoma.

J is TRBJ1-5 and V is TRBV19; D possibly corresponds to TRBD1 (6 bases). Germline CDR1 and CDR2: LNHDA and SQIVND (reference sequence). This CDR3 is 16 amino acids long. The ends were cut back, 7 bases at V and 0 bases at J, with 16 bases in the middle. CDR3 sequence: CASTPRTEYSNQPQHF. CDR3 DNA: TGTGCCAGTACCCCTCGGACAGAATATAGCAATCAGCCCCAGCATTTT.

The CDR3 DNA reads TGTGCCAGCAGCTTGACAGGGGTATCTGAAGCTTTCTTT. It yields the protein CASSLTGVSEAFF. J is TRBJ1-1 and V is TRBV7-2; TRBD1 matches 8 bases. Germline assignment: CDR1 SGHTA and CDR2 FQGNSA. CDR3 size: 13 residues. V shed 3 bases and J 6 bases; nucleotides not matched to a gene: 3.

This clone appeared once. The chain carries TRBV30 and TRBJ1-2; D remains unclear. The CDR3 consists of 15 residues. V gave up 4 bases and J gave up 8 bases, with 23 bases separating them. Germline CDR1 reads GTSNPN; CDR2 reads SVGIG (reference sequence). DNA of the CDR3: TGTGCCTGGACGCTCTCCCTTGCGGGGTTAGGAGGCTACACCTTC. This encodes CAWTLSLAGLGGYTF. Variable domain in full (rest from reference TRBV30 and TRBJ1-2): SQTIHQWPATLVQPVGSPLSLECTVEGTSNPNLYWYRQAAGRGLQLLFYSVGIGQISSEVPQNLSASRPQDRQFILSSKKLLLSDSGFYLCAWTLSLAGLGGYTFGSGTRLTVV.

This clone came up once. The CDR3 coding sequence is TGTGCCAGCAGTTTAGACAGGGTGAGGCGAGAGACCCAGTACTTC. This gives the protein CASSLDRVRRETQYF. The chain couples TRBV6-1 to TRBJ2-5, with 7 bases identical to TRBD1. The germline gives CDR1 MNHNS, CDR2 SASEGT. The CDR3 spans 15 residues. The V segment lost 5 bases and the J segment 4 bases; nucleotides outside the gene matches: 10.

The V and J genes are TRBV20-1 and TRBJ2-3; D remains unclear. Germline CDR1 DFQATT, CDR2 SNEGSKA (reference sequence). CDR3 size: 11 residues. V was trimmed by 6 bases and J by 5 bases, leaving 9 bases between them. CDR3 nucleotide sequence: TGCAGTGCAACACCCGGAGATACGCAGTATTTT. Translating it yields CSATPGDTQYF.

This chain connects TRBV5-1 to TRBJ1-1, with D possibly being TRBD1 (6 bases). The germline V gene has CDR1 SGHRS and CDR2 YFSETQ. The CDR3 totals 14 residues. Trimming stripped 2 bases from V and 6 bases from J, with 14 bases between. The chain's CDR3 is CASSLAGGASEAFF. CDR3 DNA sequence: TGCGCCAGCAGCTTAGCCGGGGGCGCGTCTGAAGCTTTCTTT. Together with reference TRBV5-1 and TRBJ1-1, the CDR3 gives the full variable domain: KAGVTQTPRYLIKTRGQQVTLSCSPISGHRSVSWYQQTPGQGLQFLFEYFSETQRNKGNFPGRFSGRQFSNSRSEMNVSTLELGDSALYLCASSLAGGASEAFFGQGTRLTVV.

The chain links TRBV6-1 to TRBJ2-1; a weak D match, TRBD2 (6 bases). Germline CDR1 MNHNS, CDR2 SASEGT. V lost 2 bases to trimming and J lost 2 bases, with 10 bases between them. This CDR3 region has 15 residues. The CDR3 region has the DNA TGTGCCAGCAGTGAATCGGGGGAGGCCTACAATGAGCAGTTCTTC. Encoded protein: CASSESGEAYNEQFF.

The chain's CDR3 is CAWTVMSTDTQYF. The CDR3 region has the DNA TGTGCCTGGACAGTAATGAGCACAGATACGCAGTATTTT. The chain uses TRBV30 and TRBJ2-3; D is ambiguous. The CDR3 loop spans 13 amino acids. The V end was cut by 4 bases, the J end by 0 bases, with 8 bases between. Germline CDR1 is GTSNPN and CDR2 is SVGIG (reference sequence). Filled out from reference TRBV30 and TRBJ2-3, the complete variable domain reads SQTIHQWPATLVQPVGSPLSLECTVEGTSNPNLYWYRQAAGRGLQLLFYSVGIGQISSEVPQNLSASRPQDRQFILSSKKLLLSDSGFYLCAWTVMSTDTQYFGPGTRLTVL.

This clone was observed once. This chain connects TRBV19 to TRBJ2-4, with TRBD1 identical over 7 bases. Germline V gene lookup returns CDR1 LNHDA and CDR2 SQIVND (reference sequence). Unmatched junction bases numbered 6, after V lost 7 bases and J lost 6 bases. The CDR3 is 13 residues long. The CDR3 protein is CASTTNRGNIQYF. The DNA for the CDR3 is TGTGCCAGTACCACAAACAGGGGAAACATTCAGTACTTC.

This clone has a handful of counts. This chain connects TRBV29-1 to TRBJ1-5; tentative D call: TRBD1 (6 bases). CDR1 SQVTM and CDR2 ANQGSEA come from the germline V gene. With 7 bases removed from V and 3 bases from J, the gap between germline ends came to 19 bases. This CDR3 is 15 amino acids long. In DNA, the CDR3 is TGCAGCGCAGCTAAGACAGGACAGTCCAATCAGCCCCAGCATTTT. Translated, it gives CSAAKTGQSNQPQHF.

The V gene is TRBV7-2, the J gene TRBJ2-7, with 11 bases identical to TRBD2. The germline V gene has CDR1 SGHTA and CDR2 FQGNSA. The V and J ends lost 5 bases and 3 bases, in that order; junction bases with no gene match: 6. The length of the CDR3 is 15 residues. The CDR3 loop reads CASSTGLAALYEQYF. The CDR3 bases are TGTGCCAGCAGCACGGGACTAGCGGCTCTCTACGAGCAGTACTTC.

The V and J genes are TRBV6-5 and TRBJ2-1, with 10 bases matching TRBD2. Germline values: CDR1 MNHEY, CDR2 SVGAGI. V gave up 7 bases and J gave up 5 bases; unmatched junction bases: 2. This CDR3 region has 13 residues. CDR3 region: CASTGLADNEQFF. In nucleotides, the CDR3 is TGTGCCAGCACCGGACTAGCGGACAATGAGCAGTTCTTC.

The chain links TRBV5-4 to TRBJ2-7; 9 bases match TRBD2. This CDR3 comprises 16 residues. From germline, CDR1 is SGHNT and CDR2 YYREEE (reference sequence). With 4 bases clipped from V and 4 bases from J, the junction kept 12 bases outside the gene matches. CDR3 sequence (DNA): TGTGCCAGCAGCCCCCCCCGCGGCGGGGGGGGTTACGAGCAGTACTTC. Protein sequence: CASSPPRGGGGYEQYF.

CDR3 residues: CASSGHYEQYF. The CDR3 nucleotides are TGTGCCAGCAGTGGCCACTACGAGCAGTACTTC. The chain carries TRBV6-1 and TRBJ2-7; unclear D gene. The germline V gene encodes CDR1 MNHNS and CDR2 SASEGT. The CDR3 totals 11 residues. V was cut by 4 bases and J by 3 bases, with 4 bases left in between.

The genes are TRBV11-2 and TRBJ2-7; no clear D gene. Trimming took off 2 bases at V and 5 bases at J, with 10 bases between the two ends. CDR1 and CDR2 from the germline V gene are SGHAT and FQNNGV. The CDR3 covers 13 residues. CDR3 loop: CASSLRAWDEQYF. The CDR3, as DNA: TGTGCCAGCAGCTTAAGGGCGTGGGACGAGCAGTACTTC.

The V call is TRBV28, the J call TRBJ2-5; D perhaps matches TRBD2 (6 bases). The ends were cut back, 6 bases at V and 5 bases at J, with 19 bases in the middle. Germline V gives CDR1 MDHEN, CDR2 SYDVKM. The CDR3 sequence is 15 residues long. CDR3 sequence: CASSPRREQSETQYF. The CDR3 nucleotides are TGTGCCAGCAGCCCCAGGCGGGAACAGTCGGAGACCCAGTACTTC.

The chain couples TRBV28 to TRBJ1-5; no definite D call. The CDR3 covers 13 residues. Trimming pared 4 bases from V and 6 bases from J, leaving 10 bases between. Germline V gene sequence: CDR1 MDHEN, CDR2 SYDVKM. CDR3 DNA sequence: TGTGCCAGCAGTTACTCCGCATTTCAGCCCCAGCATTTT. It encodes CASSYSAFQPQHF.

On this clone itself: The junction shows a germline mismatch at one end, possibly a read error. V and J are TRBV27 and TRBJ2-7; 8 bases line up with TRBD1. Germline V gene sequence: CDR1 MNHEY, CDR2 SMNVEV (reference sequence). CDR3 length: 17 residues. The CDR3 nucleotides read TGTGCCAGCAGGCAAACAGGGGGTGCGATGAGATCCTCCGAGCAGTACTTC. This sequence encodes CASRQTGGAMRSSEQYF.

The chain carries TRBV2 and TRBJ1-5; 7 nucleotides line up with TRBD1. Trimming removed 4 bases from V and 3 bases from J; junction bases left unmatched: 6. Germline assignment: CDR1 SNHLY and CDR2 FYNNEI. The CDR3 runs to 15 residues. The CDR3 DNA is TGTGCCAGCAGTGTGGGGACAGTTTCCAATCAGCCCCAGCATTTT. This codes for CASSVGTVSNQPQHF.

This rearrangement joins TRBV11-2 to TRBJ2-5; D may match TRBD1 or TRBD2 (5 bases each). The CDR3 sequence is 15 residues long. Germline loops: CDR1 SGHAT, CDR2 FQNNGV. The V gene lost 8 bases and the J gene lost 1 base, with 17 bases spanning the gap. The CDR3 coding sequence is TGTGCCAGCGTACCCAGAGGGGTCAGCCAAGAGACCCAGTACTTC. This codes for CASVPRGVSQETQYF.

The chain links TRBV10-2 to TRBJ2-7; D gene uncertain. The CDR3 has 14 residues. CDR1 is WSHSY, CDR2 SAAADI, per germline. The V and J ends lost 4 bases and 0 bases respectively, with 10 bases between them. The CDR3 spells CASSGRTSSYEQYF. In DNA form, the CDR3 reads TGCGCCAGCAGTGGAAGGACGAGCTCCTACGAGCAGTACTTC.